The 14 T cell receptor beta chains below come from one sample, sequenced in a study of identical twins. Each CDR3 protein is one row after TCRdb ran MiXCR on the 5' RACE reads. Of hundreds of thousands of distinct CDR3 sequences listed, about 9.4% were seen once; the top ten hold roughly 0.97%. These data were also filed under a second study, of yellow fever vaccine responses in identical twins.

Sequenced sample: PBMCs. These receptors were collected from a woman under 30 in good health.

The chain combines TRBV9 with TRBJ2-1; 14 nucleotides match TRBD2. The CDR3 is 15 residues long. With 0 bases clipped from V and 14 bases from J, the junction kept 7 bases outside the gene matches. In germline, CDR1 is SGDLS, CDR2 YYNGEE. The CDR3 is CASSVGGTSGGTEFF. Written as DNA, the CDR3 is TGTGCCAGCAGCGTAGGTGGGACTAGCGGGGGTACGGAGTTCTTC.

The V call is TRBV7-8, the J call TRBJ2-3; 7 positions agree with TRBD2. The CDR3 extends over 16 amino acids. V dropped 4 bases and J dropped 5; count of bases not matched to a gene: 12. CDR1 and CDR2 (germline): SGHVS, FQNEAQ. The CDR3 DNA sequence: TGTGCCAGCAGCTCAGGGTTAGGACTAGTAGGAGATACGCAGTATTTT. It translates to CASSSGLGLVGDTQYF.

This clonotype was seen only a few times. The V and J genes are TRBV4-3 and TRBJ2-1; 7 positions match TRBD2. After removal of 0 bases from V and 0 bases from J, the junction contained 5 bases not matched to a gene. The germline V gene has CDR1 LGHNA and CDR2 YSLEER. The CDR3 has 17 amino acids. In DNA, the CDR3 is TGCGCCAGCAGCCAAGAAATCCCTAGCGGCTCCTACAATGAGCAGTTCTTC. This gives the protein CASSQEIPSGSYNEQFF.

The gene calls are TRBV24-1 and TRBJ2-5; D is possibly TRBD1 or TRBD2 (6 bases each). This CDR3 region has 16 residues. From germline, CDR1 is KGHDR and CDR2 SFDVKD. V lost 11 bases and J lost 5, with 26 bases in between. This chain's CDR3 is CAISQGWGLQGETQYF. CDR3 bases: TGTGCCATCTCGCAGGGGTGGGGACTTCAGGGGGAGACCCAGTACTTC.

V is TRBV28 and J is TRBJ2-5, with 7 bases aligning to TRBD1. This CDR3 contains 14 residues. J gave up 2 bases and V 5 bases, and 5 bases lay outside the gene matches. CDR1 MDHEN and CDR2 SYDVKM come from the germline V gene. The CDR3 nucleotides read TGTGCCAGCAGTATAGACAGGGTACAAGAGACCCAGTACTTC. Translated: CASSIDRVQETQYF.

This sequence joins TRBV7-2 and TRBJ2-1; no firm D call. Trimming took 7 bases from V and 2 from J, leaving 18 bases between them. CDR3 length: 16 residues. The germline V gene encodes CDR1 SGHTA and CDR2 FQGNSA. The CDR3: CASTLLPLLTYNEQFF. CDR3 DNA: TGTGCCAGCACCTTGCTACCACTGCTAACCTACAATGAGCAGTTCTTC.

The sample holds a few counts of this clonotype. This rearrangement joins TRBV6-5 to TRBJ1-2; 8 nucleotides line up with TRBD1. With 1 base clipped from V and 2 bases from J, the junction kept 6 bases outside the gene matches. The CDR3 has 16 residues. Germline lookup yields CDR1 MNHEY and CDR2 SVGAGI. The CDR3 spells CASSYLGTGINYGYTF. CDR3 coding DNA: TGTGCCAGCAGTTACTTAGGGACAGGCATAAACTATGGCTACACCTTC.

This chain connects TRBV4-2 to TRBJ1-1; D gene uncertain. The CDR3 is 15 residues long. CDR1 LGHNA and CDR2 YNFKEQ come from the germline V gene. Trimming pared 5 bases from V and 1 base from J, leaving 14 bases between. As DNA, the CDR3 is TGTGCCAGCAGCGCAAAAGGCGGAACGAACACTGAAGCTTTCTTT. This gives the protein CASSAKGGTNTEAFF.

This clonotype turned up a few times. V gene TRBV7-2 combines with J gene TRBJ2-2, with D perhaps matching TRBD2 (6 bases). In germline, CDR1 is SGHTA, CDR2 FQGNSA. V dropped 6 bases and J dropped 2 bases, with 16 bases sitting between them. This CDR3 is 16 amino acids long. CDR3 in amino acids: CASRSSGGANTGELFF. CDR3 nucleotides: TGTGCCAGCAGATCAAGCGGCGGGGCTAACACCGGGGAGCTGTTTTTT.

Written as DNA, the CDR3 is TGCGCCAGCAGCCAGATCCAGGTTTCCCTTTACAATGAGCAGTTCTTC. It is translated as CASSQIQVSLYNEQFF. V and J are TRBV4-1 and TRBJ2-1; D gene ambiguous. The V and J ends lost 3 bases and 4 bases respectively, with 16 bases between them. Germline CDR1 reads MGHRA; CDR2 reads YSYEKL. CDR3 length: 16 amino acids.

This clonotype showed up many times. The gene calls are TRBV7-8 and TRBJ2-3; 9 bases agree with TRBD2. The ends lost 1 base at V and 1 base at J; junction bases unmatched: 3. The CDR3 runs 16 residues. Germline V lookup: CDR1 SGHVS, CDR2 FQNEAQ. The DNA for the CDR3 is TGTGCCAGCAGCTTAGGGGCTAGCGGGGGCACAGATACGCAGTATTTT. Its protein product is CASSLGASGGTDTQYF. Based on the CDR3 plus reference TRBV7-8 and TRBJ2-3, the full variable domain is GAGVSQSPRYKVAKRGQDVALRCDPISGHVSLFWYQQALGQGPEFLTYFQNEAQLDKSGLPSDRFFAERPEGSVSTLKIQRTQQEDSAVYLCASSLGASGGTDTQYFGPGTRLTVL.

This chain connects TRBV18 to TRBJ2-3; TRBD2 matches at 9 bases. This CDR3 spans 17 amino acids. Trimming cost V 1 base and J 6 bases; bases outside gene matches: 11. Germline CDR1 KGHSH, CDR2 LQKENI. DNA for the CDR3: TGTGCCAGCTCACCACTTTCCACAGTTAGCGGGAGTGATACGCAGTATTTT. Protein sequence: CASSPLSTVSGSDTQYF.

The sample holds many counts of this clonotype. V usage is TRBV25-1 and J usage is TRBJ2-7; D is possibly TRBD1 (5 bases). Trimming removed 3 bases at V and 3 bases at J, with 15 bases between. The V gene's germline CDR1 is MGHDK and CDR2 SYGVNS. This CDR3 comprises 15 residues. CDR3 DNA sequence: TGTGCCAGCAGTGAGGGTGTCGGCAGGGACTACGAGCAGTACTTC. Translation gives CASSEGVGRDYEQYF.

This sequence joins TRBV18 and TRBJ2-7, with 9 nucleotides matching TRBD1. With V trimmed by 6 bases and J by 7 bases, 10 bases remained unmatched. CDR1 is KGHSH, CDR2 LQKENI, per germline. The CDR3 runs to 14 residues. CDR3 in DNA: TGTGCCAGCTCGACTACAGGGGGCTTCGGGGAGCAGTACTTC. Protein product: CASSTTGGFGEQYF.